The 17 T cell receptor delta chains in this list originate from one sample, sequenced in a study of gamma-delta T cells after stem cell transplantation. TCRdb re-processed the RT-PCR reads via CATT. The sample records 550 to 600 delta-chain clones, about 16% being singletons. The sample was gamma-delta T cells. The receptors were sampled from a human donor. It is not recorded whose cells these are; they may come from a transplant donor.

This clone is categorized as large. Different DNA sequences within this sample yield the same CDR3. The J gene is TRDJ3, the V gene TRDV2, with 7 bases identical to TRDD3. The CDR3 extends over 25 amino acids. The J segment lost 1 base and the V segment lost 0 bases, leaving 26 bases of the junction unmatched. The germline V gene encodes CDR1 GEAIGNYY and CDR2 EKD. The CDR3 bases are TGTGCCTGTGACACCGTGAGTGGATGGGGGACCCCGCTTCGTTTATCGTCCTGGGACACCCGACAGATGTTTTTC. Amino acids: CACDTVSGWGTPLRLSSWDTRQMFF.

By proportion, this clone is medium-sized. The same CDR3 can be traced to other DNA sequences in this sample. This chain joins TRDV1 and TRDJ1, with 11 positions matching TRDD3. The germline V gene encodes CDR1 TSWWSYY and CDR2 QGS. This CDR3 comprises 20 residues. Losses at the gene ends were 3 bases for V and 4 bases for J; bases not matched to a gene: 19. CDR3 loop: CALGDLRLPTRTGGYDKLIF. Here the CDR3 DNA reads TGTGCTCTTGGGGACCTACGACTTCCTACTCGTACTGGGGGATACGATAAACTCATCTTT.

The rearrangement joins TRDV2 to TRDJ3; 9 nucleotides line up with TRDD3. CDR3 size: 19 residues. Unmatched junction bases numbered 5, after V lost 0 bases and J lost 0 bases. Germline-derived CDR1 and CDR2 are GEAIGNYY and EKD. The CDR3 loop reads CACDTLGDPSSWDTRQMFF. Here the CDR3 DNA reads TGTGCCTGTGACACCCTGGGGGATCCTAGCTCCTGGGACACCCGACAGATGTTTTTC.

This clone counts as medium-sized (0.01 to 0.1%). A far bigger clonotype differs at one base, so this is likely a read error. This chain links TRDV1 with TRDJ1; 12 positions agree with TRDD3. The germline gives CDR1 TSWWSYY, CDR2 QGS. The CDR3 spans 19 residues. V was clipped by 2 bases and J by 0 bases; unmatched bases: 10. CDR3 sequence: CALGEMTGGYRFYTDKLIF. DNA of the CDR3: TGTGCTCTTGGGGAAATGACTGGGGGATACCGATTTTACACCGATAAACTCATCTTT.

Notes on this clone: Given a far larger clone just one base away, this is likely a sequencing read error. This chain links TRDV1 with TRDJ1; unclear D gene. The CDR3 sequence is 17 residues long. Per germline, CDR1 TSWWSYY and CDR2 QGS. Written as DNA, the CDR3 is TGTGCTCTTGGGGGCGGCGTGAGGTTCCCGTACACCGATAAACCCATCTTT. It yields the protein CALGGGVRFPYTDKPIF.

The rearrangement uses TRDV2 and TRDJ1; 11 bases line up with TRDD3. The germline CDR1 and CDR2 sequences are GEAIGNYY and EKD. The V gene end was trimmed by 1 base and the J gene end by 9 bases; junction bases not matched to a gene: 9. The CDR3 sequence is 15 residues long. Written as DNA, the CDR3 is TGTGCCTGTGACACAATGGGGGATACGCATGGGGAACTCATCTTT. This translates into CACDTMGDTHGELIF.

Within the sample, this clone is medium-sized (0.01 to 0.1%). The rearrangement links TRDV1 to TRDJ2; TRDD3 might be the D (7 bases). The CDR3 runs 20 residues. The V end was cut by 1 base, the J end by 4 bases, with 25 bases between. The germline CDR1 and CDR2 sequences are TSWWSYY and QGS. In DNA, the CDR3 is TGTGCTCTTGGGGAACGGAAGATCTCCTACCGGGGGATGCAGACAGCACAACTCTTCTTT. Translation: CALGERKISYRGMQTAQLFF.

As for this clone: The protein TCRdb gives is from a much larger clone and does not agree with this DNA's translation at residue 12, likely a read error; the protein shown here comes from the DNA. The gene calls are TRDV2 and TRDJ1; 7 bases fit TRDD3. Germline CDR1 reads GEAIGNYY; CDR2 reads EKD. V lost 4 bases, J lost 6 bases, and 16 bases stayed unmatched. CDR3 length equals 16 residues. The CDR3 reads CACEVLGIPQGYKLIF. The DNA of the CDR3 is TGTGCCTGTGAAGTACTGGGGATCCCCCAGGGCTATAAACTCATCTTT.

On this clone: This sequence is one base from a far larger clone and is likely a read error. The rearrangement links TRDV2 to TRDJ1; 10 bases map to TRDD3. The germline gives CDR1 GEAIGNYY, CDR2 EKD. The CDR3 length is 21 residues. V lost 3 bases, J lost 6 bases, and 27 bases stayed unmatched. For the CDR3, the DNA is TGTGCCTGTGACGCCGTCCTAGGAGTTGCGGTACTGGGGGATCGAGACCATAAACTCATCTTT. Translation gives CACDAVLGVAVLGDRDHKLIF.

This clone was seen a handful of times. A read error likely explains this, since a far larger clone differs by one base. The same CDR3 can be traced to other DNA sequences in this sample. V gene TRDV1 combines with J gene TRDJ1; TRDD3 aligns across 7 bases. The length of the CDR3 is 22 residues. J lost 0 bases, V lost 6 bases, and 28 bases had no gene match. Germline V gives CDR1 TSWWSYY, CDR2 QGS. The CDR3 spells CALGAPKHLRGGGGVHTDKLIF. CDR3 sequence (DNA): TGTGCTCTTGGAGCACCCAAGCACCTACGAGGGGGTGGGGGAGTCCACACCGATAAACTCATCTTT.

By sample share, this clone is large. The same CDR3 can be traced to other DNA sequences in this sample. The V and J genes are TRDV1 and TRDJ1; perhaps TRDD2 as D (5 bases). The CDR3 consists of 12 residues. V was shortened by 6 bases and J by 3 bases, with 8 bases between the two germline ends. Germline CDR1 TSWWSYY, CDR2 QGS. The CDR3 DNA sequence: TGTGCTCTTGGCCTTCTGCCCGATAAACTCATCTTT. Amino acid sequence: CALGLLPDKLIF.

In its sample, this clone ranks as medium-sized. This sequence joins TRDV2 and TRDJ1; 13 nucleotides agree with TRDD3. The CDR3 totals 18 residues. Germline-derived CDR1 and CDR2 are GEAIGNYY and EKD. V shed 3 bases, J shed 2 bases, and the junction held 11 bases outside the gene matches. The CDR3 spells CACDALLGDTRGTDKLIF. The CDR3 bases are TGTGCCTGTGACGCCCTACTGGGGGATACGCGAGGGACCGATAAACTCATCTTT.

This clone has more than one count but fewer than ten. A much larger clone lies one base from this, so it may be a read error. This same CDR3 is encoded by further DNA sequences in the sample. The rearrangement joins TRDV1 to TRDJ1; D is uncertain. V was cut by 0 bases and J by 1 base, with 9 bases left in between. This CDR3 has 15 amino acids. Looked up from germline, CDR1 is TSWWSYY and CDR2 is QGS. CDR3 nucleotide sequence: TGTGCTCTTGGGGAACTAGGCGAGGGCACCGATAAACTCATCTTT. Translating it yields CALGELGEGTDKLIF.

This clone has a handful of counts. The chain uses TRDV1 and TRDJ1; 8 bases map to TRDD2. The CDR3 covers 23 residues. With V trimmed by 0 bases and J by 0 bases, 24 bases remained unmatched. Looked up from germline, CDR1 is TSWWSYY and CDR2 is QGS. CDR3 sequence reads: CALGELTFLSSRWVRMDTDKLIF. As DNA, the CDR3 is TGTGCTCTTGGGGAACTTACCTTCCTAAGTAGTAGGTGGGTTAGGATGGACACCGATAAACTCATCTTT.

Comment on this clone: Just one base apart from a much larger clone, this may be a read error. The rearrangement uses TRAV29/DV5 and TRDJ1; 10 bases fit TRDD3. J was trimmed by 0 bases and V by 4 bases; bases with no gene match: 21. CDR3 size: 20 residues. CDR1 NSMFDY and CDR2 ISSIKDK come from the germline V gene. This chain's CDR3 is CAARDKGGILGDLYTDKLIF. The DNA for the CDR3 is TGTGCAGCACGCGATAAGGGAGGGATACTGGGGGATCTCTACACCGATAAACTCATCTTT.

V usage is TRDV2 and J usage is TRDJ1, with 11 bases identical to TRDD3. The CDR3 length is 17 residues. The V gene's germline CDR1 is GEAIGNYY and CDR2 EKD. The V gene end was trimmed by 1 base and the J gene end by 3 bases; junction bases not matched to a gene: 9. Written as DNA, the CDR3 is TGTGCCTGTGACACTCTGGGGGATACAGGAGCCTCCGATAAACTCATCTTT. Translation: CACDTLGDTGASDKLIF.

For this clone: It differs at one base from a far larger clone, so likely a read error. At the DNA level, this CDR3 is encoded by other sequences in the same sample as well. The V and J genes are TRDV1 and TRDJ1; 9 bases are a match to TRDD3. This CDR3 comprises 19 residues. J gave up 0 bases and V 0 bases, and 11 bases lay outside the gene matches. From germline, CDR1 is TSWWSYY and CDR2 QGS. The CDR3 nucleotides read TGTGCTCTTGGGGAACTTCCCCCCGGGGGATACACGTACACCGATAAACTCATCTTT. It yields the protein CALGELPPGGYTYTDKLIF.